The rows below give T cell receptor beta chains drawn from one sample of a study. This table comes from immunoSEQ multiplex PCR, and its TCRdb copy is limited to in-frame clones, with some not included. Here the sample spans under 55,000 clones, 85% to 95% being singletons. Sequenced material: PBMCs. The source of these receptors is a middle-aged man with rheumatoid arthritis. CDR3s include the opening cysteine and the closing phenylalanine or tryptophan. D genes are given only for firm matches. Some rows have no size entry. The others give once, few or many, or a class for an expanded clone.

d_call: .; clone_size: .; j_call: TRBJ2-3; v_call: TRBV4-3; cdr3_aa: CASSQDRSTDTQYF; cdr3_nt: TGCGCCAGCAGCCAAGACAGGAGCACAGATACGCAGTATTTT
d_call: .; clone_size: once; j_call: TRBJ1-2; v_call: TRBV5-6; cdr3_aa: CASRTGRIYGYTF; cdr3_nt: TGTGCCAGCAGGACGGGACGGATCTATGGCTACACCTTC
d_call: .; clone_size: .; j_call: TRBJ1-6; v_call: TRBV6-1; cdr3_aa: CASSEVWQGGDSPLHF; cdr3_nt: TGTGCCAGCAGTGAAGTGTGGCAGGGAGGTGATTCACCCCTCCACTTT
d_call: TRBD1; clone_size: .; j_call: TRBJ1-2; v_call: TRBV5-4; cdr3_aa: CASSSAQGASSYGYTF; cdr3_nt: TGTGCCAGCAGCTCCGCACAGGGGGCATCGAGCTATGGCTACACCTTC
d_call: .; clone_size: .; j_call: TRBJ1-4; v_call: TRBV7-9; cdr3_aa: CASSLGGGLGEKLFF; cdr3_nt: TGTGCCAGCAGCTTAGGCGGCGGGCTCGGGGAAAAACTGTTTTTT
d_call: .; clone_size: .; j_call: TRBJ2-7; v_call: TRBV14; cdr3_aa: CASSQEGRVYEQYF; cdr3_nt: TGTGCCAGCAGCCAAGAAGGCAGGGTATACGAGCAGTACTTC
d_call: .; clone_size: .; j_call: TRBJ1-1; v_call: TRBV12-3/TRBV12-4; cdr3_aa: CASSLVVVTEAFF; cdr3_nt: TGTGCCAGCAGTTTGGTGGTCGTCACTGAAGCTTTCTTT
d_call: .; clone_size: .; j_call: TRBJ2-5; v_call: TRBV3-1/TRBV3-2; cdr3_aa: CASSQGEGSKTQYF; cdr3_nt: TGTGCCAGCAGCCAAGGAGAAGGGTCGAAGACCCAGTACTTC
d_call: .; clone_size: once; j_call: TRBJ2-1; v_call: TRBV27; cdr3_aa: CASSSPTRRNEQFF; cdr3_nt: TGTGCCAGCAGTTCTCCCACCCGACGCAATGAGCAGTTCTTC
d_call: .; clone_size: .; j_call: TRBJ2-1; v_call: TRBV7-2; cdr3_aa: CASSLGRLAVYNEQFF; cdr3_nt: TGTGCCAGCAGCTTAGGGCGTTTAGCGGTGTACAATGAGCAGTTCTTC
d_call: .; clone_size: .; j_call: TRBJ1-1; v_call: TRBV19; cdr3_aa: CASSISRGRTEAFF; cdr3_nt: TGTGCCAGTAGTATCAGTAGGGGACGCACTGAAGCTTTCTTT
d_call: .; clone_size: few; j_call: TRBJ1-2; v_call: TRBV7-9; cdr3_aa: CASSPTGYGYTF; cdr3_nt: TGTGCCAGCAGCCCTACCGGCTATGGCTACACCTTC
d_call: .; clone_size: .; j_call: TRBJ2-3; v_call: TRBV5-1; cdr3_aa: CASSSEGGLWDTQYF; cdr3_nt: TGCGCCAGCAGCTCCGAGGGGGGGCTTTGGGATACGCAGTATTTT
d_call: TRBD1; clone_size: .; j_call: TRBJ1-5; v_call: TRBV2; cdr3_aa: CASRDRVYQPQHF; cdr3_nt: TGTGCCAGCAGGGACAGGGTGTATCAGCCCCAGCATTTT
d_call: .; clone_size: .; j_call: TRBJ1-3; v_call: TRBV15; cdr3_aa: CATSTENRVFGNTIYF; cdr3_nt: TGTGCCACCAGCACAGAGAACAGGGTGTTCGGAAACACCATATATTTT
d_call: TRBD2; clone_size: .; j_call: TRBJ2-5; v_call: TRBV30; cdr3_aa: CAWRTRREGETQYF; cdr3_nt: TGTGCCTGGAGAACCCGGAGGGAGGGAGAGACCCAGTACTTC
d_call: .; clone_size: .; j_call: TRBJ2-1; v_call: TRBV27; cdr3_aa: CASTYLNTLDNEQFF; cdr3_nt: TGTGCCAGCACTTACCTAAACACTTTGGACAATGAGCAGTTCTTC
d_call: .; clone_size: .; j_call: TRBJ2-1; v_call: TRBV7-9; cdr3_aa: CASSLRQGSYNEQFF; cdr3_nt: TGTGCCAGCAGCTTAAGGCAGGGTTCCTACAATGAGCAGTTCTTC
d_call: .; clone_size: .; j_call: TRBJ2-5; v_call: TRBV20-1; cdr3_aa: CSAPSRNQYF; cdr3_nt: TGCAGTGCACCGTCCCGGAACCAGTACTTC
d_call: .; clone_size: .; j_call: TRBJ2-1; v_call: TRBV19; cdr3_aa: CASSMAGAGSEQFF; cdr3_nt: TGTGCCAGTAGTATGGCGGGGGCGGGGAGTGAGCAGTTCTTC
d_call: .; clone_size: .; j_call: TRBJ2-5; v_call: TRBV6-5; cdr3_aa: CASTKRVGETQYF; cdr3_nt: TGTGCCAGCACCAAAAGGGTAGGCGAGACCCAGTACTTC
d_call: TRBD1; clone_size: .; j_call: TRBJ2-5; v_call: TRBV9; cdr3_aa: CASSVAGQSQETQYF; cdr3_nt: TGTGCCAGCAGCGTAGCGGGACAGAGCCAAGAGACCCAGTACTTC
d_call: TRBD2; clone_size: .; j_call: TRBJ2-3; v_call: TRBV7-8; cdr3_aa: CASSPKGTSGTASTDTQYF; cdr3_nt: TGTGCCAGCAGCCCAAAAGGGACTAGCGGGACAGCTAGCACAGATACGCAGTATTTT
d_call: .; clone_size: .; j_call: TRBJ2-7; v_call: TRBV9; cdr3_aa: CASSVGVRAGYEQYF; cdr3_nt: TGTGCCAGCAGCGTAGGGGTCAGGGCTGGCTACGAGCAGTACTTC
d_call: .; clone_size: .; j_call: TRBJ2-1; v_call: TRBV7-3; cdr3_aa: CASSPEVGEQFF; cdr3_nt: TGTGCCAGCAGCCCAGAAGTGGGGGAGCAGTTCTTC
d_call: .; clone_size: .; j_call: TRBJ2-7; v_call: TRBV7-2; cdr3_aa: CASSRTLGYEQYF; cdr3_nt: TGTGCCAGCAGCCGGACGTTGGGGTACGAGCAGTACTTC
d_call: TRBD1; clone_size: once; j_call: TRBJ1-2; v_call: TRBV7-9; cdr3_aa: CASSPQGAGLVYYGYTF; cdr3_nt: TGTGCCAGCAGCCCACAGGGGGCAGGACTGGTCTACTATGGCTACACCTTC
d_call: .; clone_size: .; j_call: TRBJ1-5; v_call: TRBV6-5; cdr3_aa: CASVDGGGNQPQHF; cdr3_nt: TGTGCCAGCGTCGACGGGGGGGGCAATCAGCCCCAGCATTTT
d_call: .; clone_size: .; j_call: TRBJ1-2; v_call: TRBV28; cdr3_aa: CASSPGLYGYTF; cdr3_nt: TGTGCCAGCAGTCCGGGTCTCTATGGCTACACCTTC
d_call: .; clone_size: .; j_call: TRBJ1-1; v_call: TRBV27; cdr3_aa: CASSLMAAINTEAFF; cdr3_nt: TGTGCCAGCAGTTTGATGGCAGCCATTAACACTGAAGCTTTCTTT
d_call: TRBD1; clone_size: .; j_call: TRBJ2-1; v_call: TRBV11-2; cdr3_aa: CASSPLPRGTGFSEQFF; cdr3_nt: TGTGCCAGCAGCCCCCTACCACGGGGGACAGGGTTTAGTGAGCAGTTCTTC
d_call: .; clone_size: .; j_call: TRBJ1-2; v_call: TRBV27; cdr3_aa: CASKQWGRVGYTF; cdr3_nt: TGTGCCAGCAAACAGTGGGGGAGGGTAGGCTACACCTTC
d_call: .; clone_size: .; j_call: TRBJ2-2; v_call: TRBV5-4; cdr3_aa: CASSPGVTGAGELFF; cdr3_nt: TGTGCCAGCAGCCCGGGAGTTACGGGGGCCGGGGAGCTGTTTTTT
d_call: TRBD1; clone_size: .; j_call: TRBJ1-2; v_call: TRBV27; cdr3_aa: CASRGSGGYGYTF; cdr3_nt: TGTGCCAGCAGGGGGTCAGGGGGCTATGGCTACACCTTC
d_call: TRBD1; clone_size: .; j_call: TRBJ1-1; v_call: TRBV2; cdr3_aa: CASSEPWTGREAFF; cdr3_nt: TGTGCCAGCAGTGAACCGTGGACAGGGAGAGAAGCTTTCTTT
d_call: TRBD1; clone_size: .; j_call: TRBJ2-1; v_call: TRBV29-1; cdr3_aa: CSVEDRVRGIEQFF; cdr3_nt: TGCAGCGTTGAAGATCGAGTCAGGGGGATTGAGCAGTTCTTC
d_call: TRBD2; clone_size: .; j_call: TRBJ2-3; v_call: TRBV20-1; cdr3_aa: CSASSTSGPSTDTQYF; cdr3_nt: TGCAGTGCTAGTTCGACTAGCGGGCCGAGCACAGATACGCAGTATTTT